Listed below are T cell receptor beta chains from one sample, sequenced in a study of cytomegalovirus exposure and HLA in healthy donors. Profiled with immunoSEQ multiplex PCR; TCRdb holds only in-frame clones, not every one. The table has some 160,000 clones, 70% to 85% seen once; the top ten hold roughly 1.7%. Sequenced: PBMCs. The origin of the receptors is a woman aged 25 to 45 in good health and CMV-seronegative. Both conserved end residues are part of each CDR3. D genes are given only for firm matches. A clone size is listed for some rows: how often the clone was seen (once, few, many), or a class if it is expanded.

size	J	V	length	D	CDR3	DNA
.	TRBJ2-7	TRBV5-6	15	.	CASSFLASPTYEQYF	TGTGCCAGCAGCTTCCTAGCGAGTCCTACCTACGAGCAGTACTTC
.	TRBJ2-5	TRBV5-8	16	TRBD1	CASSDGAGGDWETQYF	TGTGCCAGCAGCGACGGGGCAGGGGGCGATTGGGAGACCCAGTACTTC
.	TRBJ2-1	TRBV5-1	12	.	CASSPVYNEQFF	TGCGCCAGCAGCCCCGTGTACAATGAGCAGTTCTTC
.	TRBJ2-6	TRBV7-3	17	TRBD2	CASSPLAGGPGANVLTF	TGTGCCAGCAGCCCTCTAGCGGGAGGGCCTGGGGCCAACGTCCTGACTTTC
once	TRBJ1-2	TRBV6-5	14	.	CASSPDPRGYGYTF	TGTGCCAGCAGTCCGGACCCGCGGGGCTATGGCTACACCTTC
.	TRBJ1-3	TRBV5-1	18	TRBD1	CASSLPHGQAFRGNTIYF	TGCGCCAGCAGCTTGCCCCACGGACAGGCTTTCCGCGGAAACACCATATATTTT
.	TRBJ2-7	TRBV30	15	TRBD2	CAWSVRLAGSYEQYF	TGTGCCTGGAGTGTAAGACTAGCGGGTTCCTACGAGCAGTACTTC
.	TRBJ2-1	TRBV5-1	14	.	CASIRNAEGGEQFF	TGCGCCAGCATCAGAAATGCGGAGGGAGGTGAGCAGTTCTTC
.	TRBJ1-2	TRBV5-1	12	TRBD1	CASSSDRVDYTF	TGCGCCAGCAGCTCTGACAGGGTCGACTACACCTTC
.	TRBJ1-2	TRBV19	15	.	CASSIVGHLLYGYTF	TGTGCCAGTAGTATCGTGGGACACCTCCTCTATGGCTACACCTTC
.	TRBJ1-3	TRBV30	15	TRBD1	CAWEPDRTSGNTIYF	TGTGCCTGGGAGCCGGACAGGACCTCTGGAAACACCATATATTTT
.	TRBJ1-2	TRBV30	13	.	CAWSPQVPYGYTF	TGTGCCTGGAGCCCCCAGGTCCCCTATGGCTACACCTTC
few	TRBJ1-5	TRBV4-1	13	TRBD1	CASSEDRGMPQHF	TGCGCCAGCAGCGAGGACAGGGGTATGCCCCAGCATTTT
.	TRBJ1-5	TRBV19	13	.	CASSNSGNQPQHF	TGTGCCAGTAGTAATAGTGGCAATCAGCCCCAGCATTTT
.	TRBJ2-3	TRBV4-1	15	.	CASSQSTLRGDTQYF	TGCGCCAGCAGCCAGTCGACGTTACGGGGAGATACGCAGTATTTT
.	TRBJ1-1	TRBV27	13	.	CASSLWGDPRAFF	TGTGCCAGCAGTTTATGGGGGGACCCGAGGGCTTTCTTT
.	TRBJ2-2	TRBV5-6	15	.	CASSFGAGLTGELFF	TGTGCCAGCAGCTTCGGGGCGGGGCTCACCGGGGAGCTGTTTTTT
.	TRBJ1-5	TRBV19	16	.	CASSPRLGLSNQPQHF	TGTGCCAGTAGTCCCCGGTTGGGGCTCAGCAATCAGCCCCAGCATTTT
.	TRBJ1-3	TRBV4-2	18	.	CASSQDRQDISSGNTIYF	TGTGCCAGCAGCCAAGATCGCCAGGACATCAGCTCTGGAAACACCATATATTTT
.	TRBJ1-2	TRBV19	15	.	CASSIAAGLRPGYTF	TGTGCCAGTAGTATAGCTGCGGGCCTCCGTCCGGGCTACACCTTC
.	TRBJ2-7	TRBV19	13	.	CASSTTVSYEQYF	TGTGCCAGTAGTACGACAGTCTCCTACGAGCAGTACTTC
.	TRBJ2-7	TRBV6-6	16	TRBD2	CASSYGTSGASYEQYF	TGTGCCAGCAGTTACGGGACTAGCGGGGCTTCCTACGAGCAGTACTTC
.	TRBJ2-1	TRBV29-1	15	.	CSVEDTMTRRREQFF	TGCAGCGTTGAAGACACCATGACTAGACGTCGGGAGCAGTTCTTC
.	TRBJ1-2	TRBV28	13	TRBD1	CASRRDSNYGYTF	TGTGCCAGCAGACGGGACAGCAACTATGGCTACACCTTC
.	TRBJ1-3	TRBV5-1	15	TRBD1	CASSFTGVSGNTIYF	TGCGCCAGCAGCTTTACAGGGGTTTCTGGAAACACCATATATTTT
.	TRBJ2-5	TRBV15	15	TRBD1	CATSRDNRGTETQYF	TGTGCCACCAGCAGAGATAACAGGGGGACGGAGACCCAGTACTTC
.	TRBJ2-7	TRBV5-1	13	.	CASSKGPSDEQYF	TGCGCCAGCAGCAAGGGACCTAGCGACGAGCAGTACTTC
.	TRBJ2-3	TRBV27	14	TRBD2	CASRLAGGADTQYF	TGTGCCAGCAGGCTAGCGGGAGGGGCAGATACGCAGTATTTT
many	TRBJ1-2	TRBV28	17	TRBD1	CASSFYVGARGRDGYTF	TGTGCCAGCAGTTTTTATGTGGGGGCCAGGGGGCGAGATGGCTACACCTTC
.	TRBJ2-7	TRBV15	15	.	CATSRAPDRAYEQYF	TGTGCCACCAGCAGGGCCCCGGACAGAGCCTACGAGCAGTACTTC
.	TRBJ2-7	TRBV5-1	16	TRBD1	CASSLTGGNAGYEQYF	TGCGCCAGCAGCCTGACAGGGGGCAATGCTGGATACGAGCAGTACTTC
.	TRBJ2-7	TRBV15	15	.	CATSSHGLTFNEQYF	TGTGCCACCAGCAGCCATGGACTGACATTTAACGAGCAGTACTTC
.	TRBJ1-4	TRBV7-2	15	.	CASSLNRLPNEKLFF	TGTGCCAGCAGCTTAAACCGACTCCCTAATGAAAAACTGTTTTTT